Below, one T cell receptor (beta chain) is given with its context. Its antigen remains unidentified. This sample was included in a study of T cell responses to AZD1222 COVID-19 vaccine. Here immunoSEQ multiplex PCR was the method, and the copy in TCRdb shows in-frame clones only, minus some. The sample holds some 110,000 clones; roughly 89% are singletons and the top ten take 6.5% to 7.5%. Study-level results: Only six AZD1222 recipients tested seropositive at baseline. Among spike-specific TCRs, nearly half reportedly target unmutated variant regions.

Germline V gives CDR1 LNHDA, CDR2 SQIVND (reference sequence). V lost 4 bases, J lost 3 bases, and 19 bases lay in between. This CDR3 spans 16 amino acids. This sequence originates from an adult who received the AZD1222 COVID-19 vaccine. The sample consisted of peripheral blood, taken 28 days after the second AZD1222 dose. The rearrangement joins TRBV19 to TRBJ2-7; D uncertain. CDR3 sequence reads: CASSRDSPNSRYEQYF. CDR3 in DNA: TGTGCCAGTAGTAGAGACTCCCCGAATAGCCGCTACGAGCAGTACTTC.